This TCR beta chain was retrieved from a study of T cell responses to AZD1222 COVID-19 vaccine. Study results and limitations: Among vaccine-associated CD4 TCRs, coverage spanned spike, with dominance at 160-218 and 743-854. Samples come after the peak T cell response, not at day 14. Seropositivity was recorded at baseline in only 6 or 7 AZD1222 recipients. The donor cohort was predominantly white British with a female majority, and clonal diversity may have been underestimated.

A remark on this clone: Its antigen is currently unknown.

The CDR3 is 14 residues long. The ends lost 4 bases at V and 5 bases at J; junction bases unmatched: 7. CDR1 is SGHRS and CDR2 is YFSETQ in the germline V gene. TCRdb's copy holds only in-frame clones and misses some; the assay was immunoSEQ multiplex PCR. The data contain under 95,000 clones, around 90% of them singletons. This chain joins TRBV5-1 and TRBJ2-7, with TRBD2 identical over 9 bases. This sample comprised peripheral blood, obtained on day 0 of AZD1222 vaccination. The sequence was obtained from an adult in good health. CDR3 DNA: TGCGCCAGCAGCATTCTAGCGGGAAACGACGAGCAGTACTTC. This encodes CASSILAGNDEQYF.